The 10 T cell receptor beta chains listed next were all sequenced from one sample in a study of blood T cell repertoires in COVID-19. The data were produced by immunoSEQ multiplex PCR, yet TCRdb's version contains in-frame clones alone and is incomplete. The table shows approximately 280,000 clones, with roughly nine tenths occurring only once. Sample: PBMCs or T cells enriched from blood (not recorded which). These receptor sequences come from a woman aged 55-70 years who had recovered from COVID-19.

This clone has a handful of counts. The chain joins TRBV6-1 to TRBJ1-1; D possibly corresponds to TRBD1 (6 bases). V lost 1 base and J lost 1, with 7 bases in between. Germline CDR1 and CDR2: MNHNS and SASEGT. CDR3 length equals 14 residues. The CDR3 loop reads CASSEVGQNTEAFF. The CDR3, as DNA: TGTGCCAGCAGTGAAGTGGGACAGAACACTGAAGCTTTCTTT.

This sequence joins TRBV29-1 and TRBJ1-5; 7 bases match TRBD1. Germline CDR1 reads SQVTM; CDR2 reads ANQGSEA. Unmatched junction bases numbered 7, after V lost 5 bases and J lost 0 bases. The CDR3 consists of 15 residues. This chain's CDR3 is CSVSITGDSNQPQHF. The CDR3 nucleotides read TGCAGCGTTAGTATTACAGGGGATAGCAATCAGCCCCAGCATTTT. The entire variable domain, with the rest obtained from reference TRBV29-1 and TRBJ1-5, is as follows: SAVISQKPSRDICQRGTSLTIQCQVDSQVTMMFWYRQQPGQSLTLIATANQGSEATYESGFVIDKFPISRPNLTFSTLTVSNMSPEDSSIYLCSVSITGDSNQPQHFGDGTRLSIL.

This chain joins TRBV19 and TRBJ1-5; 8 nucleotides agree with TRBD1. CDR1 is LNHDA and CDR2 is SQIVND in the germline V gene (reference sequence). V lost 8 bases, J lost 7 bases, and 7 bases stayed unmatched. The CDR3 spans 13 residues. The CDR3 DNA reads as TGTGCCAGTCATACAGGGGGAGGGCAGCCCCAGCATTTT. Its protein product is CASHTGGGQPQHF.

CDR3 in amino acids: CASSVQPAGFQETQYF. In DNA form, the CDR3 reads TGCGCCAGCAGTGTCCAGCCAGCGGGGTTCCAAGAGACCCAGTACTTC. This rearrangement joins TRBV5-1 to TRBJ2-5; 7 bases line up with TRBD2. V lost 5 bases to trimming and J lost 1 base; unmatched junction nucleotides: 11. Per germline, CDR1 SGHRS and CDR2 YFSETQ. This CDR3 contains 16 residues.

The rearrangement uses TRBV6-5 and TRBJ2-7, with 10 bases matching TRBD2. The germline gives CDR1 MNHEY, CDR2 SVGAGI. The junction had 11 bases not matched to a gene; V was cut back by 7 bases and J by 5 bases. The CDR3 is made up of 15 amino acids. In nucleotides, the CDR3 is TGTGCCAGCATCGGAGTGGTAGCGGGAGGTAACGAGCAGTACTTC. It codes for CASIGVVAGGNEQYF.

The chain employs TRBV19 and TRBJ1-2; 9 nucleotides agree with TRBD1. Trimming took 3 bases from V and 0 from J; bases not matched to a gene: 8. The CDR3 covers 17 residues. Germline lookup yields CDR1 LNHDA and CDR2 SQIVND (reference sequence). CDR3 region: CASSMTGQGYSNYGYTF. CDR3 sequence (DNA): TGTGCCAGTAGTATGACGGGACAGGGCTACTCTAACTATGGCTACACCTTC.

The V and J genes are TRBV5-4 and TRBJ1-4, with 10 nucleotides matching TRBD1. Germline V lookup: CDR1 SGHNT, CDR2 YYREEE (reference sequence). The ends lost 4 bases at V and 8 bases at J; junction bases unmatched: 8. The CDR3 has 15 residues. Written as DNA, the CDR3 is TGTGCCAGCAGCCTCTGGACAGGGGGGCAAGAAAAACTGTTTTTT. This encodes CASSLWTGGQEKLFF.

The chain is built from TRBV6-5 and TRBJ2-7; D may be TRBD1 (5 bases). The germline CDR1 and CDR2 sequences are MNHEY and SVGAGI. The V gene lost 5 bases and the J gene lost 3 bases, with 14 bases spanning the gap. This CDR3 is built from 14 residues. This CDR3 is CASSPGATGYEQYF. The CDR3 DNA sequence: TGTGCCAGCAGTCCTGGGGCGACCGGCTACGAGCAGTACTTC.

The genes are TRBV6-6 and TRBJ1-5; 9 positions match TRBD1. V shed 5 bases, J shed 0 bases, and the junction held 8 bases outside the gene matches. The CDR3 is 17 residues long. CDR1 is MNHNY and CDR2 is SVGAGI in the germline V gene (reference sequence). CDR3 in DNA: TGTGCCAGCAGTCCGGGACAGGGTACCCATAGCAATCAGCCCCAGCATTTT. Translated: CASSPGQGTHSNQPQHF.

This clone was seen more than once but under ten times. The rearrangement joins TRBV2 to TRBJ2-1; maybe TRBD2 (5 bases). The CDR3 consists of 14 residues. Germline V gene data show CDR1 as SNHLY and CDR2 as FYNNEI. Trimming shortened V by 9 bases and J by 1 base, and 13 bases separated the two germline ends. CDR3 nucleotide sequence: TGTGCCAGTTGGACTTACCTGTCCTACAATGAGCAGTTCTTC. Its translation is CASWTYLSYNEQFF.